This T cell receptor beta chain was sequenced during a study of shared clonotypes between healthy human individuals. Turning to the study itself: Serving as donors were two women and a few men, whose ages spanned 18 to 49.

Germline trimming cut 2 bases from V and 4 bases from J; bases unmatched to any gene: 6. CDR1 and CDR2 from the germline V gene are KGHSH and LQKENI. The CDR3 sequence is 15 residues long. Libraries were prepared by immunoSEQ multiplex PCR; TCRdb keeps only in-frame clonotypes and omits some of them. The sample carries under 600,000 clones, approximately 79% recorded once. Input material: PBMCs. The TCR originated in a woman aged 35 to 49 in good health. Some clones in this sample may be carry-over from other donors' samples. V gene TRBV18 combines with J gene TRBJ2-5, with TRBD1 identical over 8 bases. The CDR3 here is CASSPEGGTGETQYF. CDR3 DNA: TGTGCCAGCTCACCAGAAGGGGGGACAGGAGAGACCCAGTACTTC. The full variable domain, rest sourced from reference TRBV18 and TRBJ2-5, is NAGVMQNPRHLVRRRGQEARLRCSPMKGHSHVYWYRQLPEEGLKFMVYLQKENIIDESGMPKERFSAEFPKEGPSILRIQQVVRGDSAAYFCASSPEGGTGETQYFGPGTRLLVL.